One and the same sample provided the 7 T cell receptor beta chains below, sequenced in a study of tissue T cells after allogeneic stem cell transplantation. Assay: immunoSEQ multiplex PCR; the TCRdb copy retains only in-frame clones and omits some. Of around 6,800 clones listed, 60% to 85% are singletons. The starting material was skin, obtained at autopsy. The source of these receptors is a male patient over 55 with steroid-refractory graft-versus-host disease after an allogeneic stem cell transplant. Some T cells may trace back to the graft donor.

The chain recombines TRBV2 with TRBJ1-3; 7 nucleotides align to TRBD1. CDR3 length: 15 residues. The ends lost 4 bases at V and 0 bases at J; junction bases unmatched: 3. Germline CDR1 reads SNHLY; CDR2 reads FYNNEI. In DNA, the CDR3 is TGTGCCAGCAGTGGGACAGGAAACTCTGGAAACACCATATATTTT. This gives the protein CASSGTGNSGNTIYF.

The sample holds a few counts of this clone. The chain is built from TRBV30 and TRBJ2-7; 11 bases fit TRBD1. The germline CDR1 and CDR2 sequences are GTSNPN and SVGIG (reference sequence). J was trimmed by 3 bases and V by 3 bases; bases with no gene match: 1. This CDR3 is 13 amino acids long. The CDR3: CAWRGTGGYEQYF. CDR3 in DNA: TGTGCCTGGAGGGGGACAGGGGGCTACGAGCAGTACTTC.

The CDR3 loop reads CASSLLDVAFF. CDR3 bases: TGTGCCAGCAGCTTACTGGACGTGGCTTTCTTT. This sequence joins TRBV7-9 and TRBJ1-1, with D unresolved. Germline CDR1 SEHNR, CDR2 FQNEAQ (reference sequence). The CDR3 runs 11 residues. The V end lost 2 bases, the J end lost 11 bases, and 9 bases lay between the germline ends.

The CDR3 reads CASSPIGTSGRTDTQYF. CDR3 DNA: TGTGCCAGCAGCCCCATCGGGACTAGCGGCCGGACAGATACGCAGTATTTT. The chain carries TRBV3-1 (or the pseudogene TRBV3-2) and TRBJ2-3, with 11 bases matching TRBD2. CDR3 size: 17 residues. Germline trimming cut 4 bases from V and 3 bases from J; bases unmatched to any gene: 9. The germline CDR1 and CDR2 sequences are LGHDT and YNNKEL (reference sequence).

The V call is TRBV7-9, the J call TRBJ1-2; perhaps TRBD1 as D (5 bases). The length of the CDR3 is 15 residues. Germline V lookup: CDR1 SEHNR, CDR2 FQNEAQ (reference sequence). The V and J ends lost 1 base and 4 bases respectively, with 13 bases between them. CDR3 bases: TGTGCCAGCAGCTTAGTGGGGACCCCGAGCTATGGCTACACCTTC. Protein sequence: CASSLVGTPSYGYTF.

The gene calls are TRBV19 and TRBJ2-1, with D tentatively TRBD1 (6 bases). This CDR3 spans 13 amino acids. V shed 2 bases and J shed 5 bases, with 7 bases lying between them. Germline assignment: CDR1 LNHDA and CDR2 SQIVND (reference sequence). The CDR3: CASSISGDNEQFF. The CDR3 nucleotides are TGTGCCAGTAGTATATCAGGGGACAATGAGCAGTTCTTC.

The chain is built from TRBV13 and TRBJ2-5, with TRBD2 matching over 9 bases. The CDR3 totals 19 residues. Germline lookup yields CDR1 PRHDT and CDR2 FYEKMQ (reference sequence). V shed 5 bases and J 2 bases; nucleotides not matched to a gene: 18. The CDR3 bases are TGTGCCAGCAGCCCGACCCTAGCGGGGAATTCTGCTGAGCAAGAGACCCAGTACTTC. The encoded protein is CASSPTLAGNSAEQETQYF.